This T cell receptor (beta chain) was captured in a study of T cell changes during pregnancy in multiple sclerosis. This CDR3 comprises 15 residues. The germline V gene has CDR1 SEHNR and CDR2 FQNEAQ (reference sequence). J was trimmed by 6 bases and V by 4 bases; bases with no gene match: 7. This table comes from immunoSEQ multiplex PCR, and its TCRdb copy is limited to in-frame clones, with some not included. The data show tens of thousands of clones, approximately 89% seen once. Source: CD8+ T cells from peripheral blood mononuclear cells, taken in the third trimester of pregnancy. The rearrangement links TRBV7-9 to TRBJ2-1, with 9 bases lining up with TRBD2. The receptor comes from a female donor with multiple sclerosis, enrolled in a pregnancy study. CDR3 DNA: TGTGCCAGCAGCTCTAGCGGGGCGTCGCCCAATGAGCAGTTCTTC. Its translation: CASSSSGASPNEQFF. The full variable domain, in which reference TRBV7-9 and TRBJ2-1 provide the parts outside the CDR3, is DTGVSQNPRHKITKRGQNVTFRCDPISEHNRLYWYRQTLGQGPEFLTYFQNEAQLEKSRLLSDRFSAERPKGSFSTLEIQRTEQGDSAMYLCASSSSGASPNEQFFGPGTRLTVL.